This T cell receptor (beta chain) was sequenced during a study of technical replicates of blood from a few donors. Sequencing was performed with immunoSEQ multiplex PCR; in TCRdb, only in-frame clones are kept and a portion is missing. The table has under 100,000 clones, approximately 96% seen once. The receptor was derived from a human donor in good health. The specimen sequenced was T cells isolated from PBMCs.

The CDR3 here is CASSLSSGTVLYGYTF. CDR3 DNA sequence: TGTGCCAGCAGTTTATCATCAGGGACAGTTCTTTATGGCTACACCTTC. V usage is TRBV27 and J usage is TRBJ1-2, with 7 bases that match TRBD1. Losses at the gene ends were 0 bases for V and 5 bases for J; bases not matched to a gene: 9. Germline CDR1 reads MNHEY; CDR2 reads SMNVEV (reference sequence). The CDR3 length is 16 residues.